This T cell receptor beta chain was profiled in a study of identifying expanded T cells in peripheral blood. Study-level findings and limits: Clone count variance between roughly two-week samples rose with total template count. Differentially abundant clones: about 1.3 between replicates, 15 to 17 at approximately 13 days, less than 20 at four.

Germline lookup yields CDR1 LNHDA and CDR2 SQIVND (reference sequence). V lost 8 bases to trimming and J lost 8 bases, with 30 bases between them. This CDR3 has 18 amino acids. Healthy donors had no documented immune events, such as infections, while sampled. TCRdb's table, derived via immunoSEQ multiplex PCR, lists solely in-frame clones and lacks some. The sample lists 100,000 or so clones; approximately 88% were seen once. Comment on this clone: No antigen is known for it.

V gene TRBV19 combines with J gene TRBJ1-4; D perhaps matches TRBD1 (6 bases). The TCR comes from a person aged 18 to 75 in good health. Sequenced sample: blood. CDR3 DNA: TGTGCCAGTTCCCCCCCCCGGGGGCTTGGTTTGCAAAACGAAAAACTGTTTTTT. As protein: CASSPPRGLGLQNEKLFF. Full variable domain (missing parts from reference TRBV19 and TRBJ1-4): DGGITQSPKYLFRKEGQNVTLSCEQNLNHDAMYWYRQDPGQGLRLIYYSQIVNDFQKGDIAEGYSVSREKKESFPLTVTSAQKNPTAFYLCASSPPRGLGLQNEKLFFGSGTQLSVL.